These 31 T cell receptor beta chains came from one sample sequenced in a study of blood T cell repertoires in COVID-19. Measured with immunoSEQ multiplex PCR; TCRdb has only the in-frame clones, and not every one. The sample yields roughly 250,000 clones, 65% to 90% seen once. The sequencing input was peripheral blood. Receptors were obtained from an elderly woman with active or convalescent COVID-19.

This clone was counted once. The chain recombines TRBV6-1 with TRBJ1-5, with a tentative D call TRBD1 (6 bases). The V and J ends lost 2 bases and 5 bases respectively, with 13 bases between them. The CDR3 totals 15 residues. The germline CDR1 and CDR2 sequences are MNHNS and SASEGT. CDR3 DNA sequence: TGTGCCAGCAGTGAATATGGGGGGGCGGATCAGCCCCAGCATTTT. Its translation is CASSEYGGADQPQHF.

The rearrangement links TRBV19 to TRBJ1-5, with no clear D. This CDR3 has 15 residues. V was clipped by 3 bases and J by 2 bases, with 11 bases between them. The germline V gene has CDR1 LNHDA and CDR2 SQIVND (reference sequence). CDR3 protein: CASSISGNGNQPQHF. CDR3 DNA: TGTGCCAGTAGTATTTCGGGGAACGGCAATCAGCCCCAGCATTTT.

The gene calls are TRBV2 and TRBJ1-1; no reliable D call. Germline loops: CDR1 SNHLY, CDR2 FYNNEI. This CDR3 contains 14 residues. V lost 3 bases to trimming and J lost 2 bases, with 10 bases between them. The CDR3 protein is CASSDLGGNTEAFF. The CDR3, as DNA: TGTGCCAGCAGTGATCTCGGCGGAAACACTGAAGCTTTCTTT.

This chain connects TRBV2 to TRBJ1-5, with 12 positions matching TRBD1. CDR1 SNHLY and CDR2 FYNNEI come from the germline V gene. CDR3 size: 16 residues. The V segment lost 6 bases and the J segment 6 bases; nucleotides outside the gene matches: 9. The CDR3, as DNA: TGTGCCAGCAGGAGAAGGGACAGGGGGCTCTTTCAGCCCCAGCATTTT. Amino acid sequence: CASRRRDRGLFQPQHF.

The V and J genes are TRBV28 and TRBJ1-1, with 10 bases identical to TRBD1. With V trimmed by 3 bases and J by 4 bases, 5 bases remained unmatched. In germline, CDR1 is MDHEN, CDR2 SYDVKM. The CDR3 loop spans 15 amino acids. The DNA of the CDR3 is TGTGCCAGCAGTTTTCGCCGGACAGGGGGCACTGAAGCTTTCTTT. It translates to CASSFRRTGGTEAFF.

The J gene is TRBJ2-7, the V gene TRBV3-1 (or the pseudogene TRBV3-2); weak D call: TRBD1 (5 bases). The CDR3 consists of 13 residues. Trimming stripped 1 base from V and 4 bases from J, with 8 bases between. CDR1 is LGHDT and CDR2 is YNNKEL in the germline V gene (reference sequence). CDR3 DNA: TGTGCCAGCAGCCAAGCGTCAGGGTACGAGCAGTACTTC. It is translated as CASSQASGYEQYF.

This sequence joins TRBV2 and TRBJ2-2, with 9 bases fitting TRBD1. The CDR3 is 17 amino acids. CDR1 and CDR2 (germline): SNHLY, FYNNEI. V lost 6 bases, J lost 4 bases, and 12 bases stayed unmatched. The CDR3 is CASRHIWTGDTTGELFF. For the CDR3, the DNA is TGTGCCAGCAGACATATTTGGACAGGGGACACCACCGGGGAGCTGTTTTTT.

J is TRBJ2-1 and V is TRBV5-1; D may be TRBD2 (6 bases). CDR1 is SGHRS and CDR2 is YFSETQ in the germline V gene. V lost 4 bases and J 2 bases, leaving 13 bases between the germline ends. This CDR3 is 15 amino acids long. The DNA of the CDR3 is TGCGCCAGCAGCCCGGAGGGCGGACCCTACAATGAGCAGTTCTTC. Translated: CASSPEGGPYNEQFF.

The CDR3 DNA follows: TGCGCCAGCAGTTCTGGACTTTCTACCCCGTTTCAAGAGACCCAGTACTTC. It codes for CASSSGLSTPFQETQYF. The rearrangement links TRBV5-1 to TRBJ2-5, with D perhaps TRBD2 (5 bases). The germline V gene encodes CDR1 SGHRS and CDR2 YFSETQ. The length of the CDR3 is 17 residues. V was cut by 5 bases and J by 2 bases, with 22 bases left in between.

CDR3 sequence: CASSSTTGGRGTQYF. CDR3 nucleotide sequence: TGTGCCAGCAGCTCTACGACAGGGGGCCGTGGGACCCAGTACTTC. This chain joins TRBV5-6 and TRBJ2-5; 10 bases are shared with TRBD1. The CDR3 runs 15 residues. Germline loops: CDR1 SGHDT, CDR2 YYEEEE. The V gene end was trimmed by 3 bases and the J gene end by 7 bases; junction bases not matched to a gene: 9.

The rearrangement links TRBV9 to TRBJ2-7, with 13 bases that match TRBD2. Per the germline V gene, CDR1 is SGDLS and CDR2 is YYNGEE. V lost 7 bases, J lost 6 bases, and 7 bases stayed unmatched. The CDR3 totals 14 residues. CDR3 amino acids: CASSRGTSGTEQYF. Here the CDR3 DNA reads TGTGCCAGCTCCCGTGGGACTAGCGGGACCGAGCAGTACTTC.

The chain uses TRBV7-2 and TRBJ2-1, with TRBD2 matching 15 bases. Germline V gene data show CDR1 as SGHTA and CDR2 as FQGNSA. This CDR3 region has 19 residues. V dropped 6 bases and J dropped 5; count of bases not matched to a gene: 14. The CDR3 nucleotides read TGTGCCAGCAGTGGCGGGACTAGCGGGAGGAGGGGGTCGGACAATGAGCAGTTCTTC. Encoded protein: CASSGGTSGRRGSDNEQFF.

This clone was seen once. DNA for the CDR3: TGTGCCAGCAGTGACGGGCAGGTTCTTACGCAGTATTTT. Translating gives CASSDGQVLTQYF. The chain uses TRBV6-4 and TRBJ2-3; no definite D call. Looked up from germline, CDR1 is MRHNA and CDR2 is SNTAGT. V was shortened by 2 bases and J by 8 bases, with 11 bases between the two germline ends. This CDR3 is 13 amino acids long.

About this clone itself: An end of the junction does not agree with germline; a read error may underlie this. The rearrangement links TRBV29-1 to TRBJ2-1; TRBD2 agrees at 15 bases. The CDR3 extends over 14 amino acids. CDR1 is SQVTM and CDR2 is ANQGSEA in the germline V gene. CDR3 in amino acids: CSGGGLAGGPRVLF. The CDR3 coding sequence is TGCAGCGGGGGGGGACTAGCGGGAGGCCCCCGTGTTCTCTTC.

The rearrangement joins TRBV5-1 to TRBJ2-7; 7 positions agree with TRBD1. The CDR3 runs to 14 residues. Germline CDR1 is SGHRS and CDR2 is YFSETQ. V shed 0 bases and J 7 bases; nucleotides not matched to a gene: 7. Written as DNA, the CDR3 is TGCGCCAGCAGCTTGGTACAGGGGAGTGGAGAGCAGTACTTC. As protein: CASSLVQGSGEQYF.

This clone was detected a few times. The chain combines TRBV19 with TRBJ1-5, with D perhaps TRBD1 (5 bases). The CDR3 runs to 14 residues. V was trimmed by 1 base and J by 2 bases, leaving 6 bases between them. The germline gives CDR1 LNHDA, CDR2 SQIVND (reference sequence). CDR3 DNA sequence: TGTGCCAGTAGTATAGCAGGGCGCAATCAGCCCCAGCATTTT. This gives the protein CASSIAGRNQPQHF.

The chain employs TRBV7-9 and TRBJ1-2, with no clear D. The V gene's germline CDR1 is SEHNR and CDR2 FQNEAQ (reference sequence). The V end was cut by 0 bases, the J end by 2 bases, with 10 bases between. The CDR3 is 15 residues long. In nucleotides, the CDR3 is TGTGCCAGCAGCTTAGCGGCCATTCTCAACTATGGCTACACCTTC. Translated: CASSLAAILNYGYTF.

The chain is built from TRBV19 and TRBJ1-1, with TRBD1 matching over 7 bases. V lost 6 bases to trimming and J lost 11 bases; unmatched junction nucleotides: 12. The CDR3 loop spans 13 amino acids. Germline lookup yields CDR1 LNHDA and CDR2 SQIVND (reference sequence). For the CDR3, the DNA is TGTGCCAGTAGCCAGGACAGGAGAGGGACGGCTTTCTTT. This translates into CASSQDRRGTAFF.

The chain is built from TRBV5-6 and TRBJ2-7; a weak D match, TRBD1 (5 bases). The germline gives CDR1 SGHDT, CDR2 YYEEEE. CDR3 length equals 14 residues. The V end lost 2 bases, the J end lost 4 bases, and 13 bases lay between the germline ends. CDR3 bases: TGTGCCAGCAGCTTAGGTGGACAACCTTACGAGCAGTACTTC. Its protein product is CASSLGGQPYEQYF.

The V and J genes are TRBV7-9 and TRBJ2-3; 9 nucleotides match TRBD1. This CDR3 region has 18 residues. The germline V gene has CDR1 SEHNR and CDR2 FQNEAQ (reference sequence). Trimming cost V 4 bases and J 4 bases; bases outside gene matches: 15. The CDR3 sequence: CASSYVPGQGTGADTQYF. CDR3 nucleotides: TGTGCCAGCAGCTACGTCCCGGGACAGGGAACAGGCGCAGATACGCAGTATTTT.

This clone was seen more than once but under ten times. The chain couples TRBV5-1 to TRBJ1-3, with D unresolved. The CDR3 runs to 15 residues. V lost 0 bases and J lost 4, with 11 bases in between. CDR1 and CDR2 from the germline V gene are SGHRS and YFSETQ. The CDR3 protein is CASSLAPLYGNTIYF. CDR3 DNA: TGCGCCAGCAGCTTGGCACCCCTATACGGAAACACCATATATTTT.

This chain links TRBV27 with TRBJ1-6; 8 bases match TRBD1. V shed 1 base, J shed 8 bases, and the junction held 7 bases outside the gene matches. Germline V gene lookup returns CDR1 MNHEY and CDR2 SMNVEV (reference sequence). CDR3 length: 16 residues. The CDR3 nucleotides read TGTGCCAGCAGTTTATTGGCCGGACAGGGATATTCACCCCTCCACTTT. Translated, it gives CASSLLAGQGYSPLHF.

V usage is TRBV24-1 and J usage is TRBJ2-3; 10 bases are shared with TRBD1. Germline V gene data show CDR1 as KGHDR and CDR2 as SFDVKD. The CDR3 runs 16 residues. Trimming took 3 bases from V and 0 from J; bases not matched to a gene: 2. The CDR3 sequence: CATSDATGGSTDTQYF. In DNA, the CDR3 is TGTGCCACCAGTGATGCGACAGGGGGCAGCACAGATACGCAGTATTTT.

This clone was observed once. V usage is TRBV3-1 (or the pseudogene TRBV3-2) and J usage is TRBJ1-2; TRBD1 might be the D (5 bases). V lost 10 bases and J 3 bases, leaving 15 bases between the germline ends. The CDR3 sequence is 13 residues long. Germline V CDR1 and CDR2: LGHDT, YNNKEL (reference sequence). In DNA, the CDR3 is TGTGCCACCCAAGGCGGGGGGGACTATGGCTACACCTTC. This codes for CATQGGGDYGYTF.

V and J are TRBV5-1 and TRBJ2-5; 8 nucleotides match TRBD1. Germline CDR1 reads SGHRS; CDR2 reads YFSETQ. V was pared by 4 bases and J by 7 bases, with 12 bases of the junction left unmatched. The CDR3 length is 15 residues. The CDR3 loop is CASSPRTGSLGTQYF. Here the CDR3 DNA reads TGCGCCAGCAGCCCTCGGACAGGGTCGTTAGGGACCCAGTACTTC.

The rearrangement joins TRBV10-3 to TRBJ1-1; D is ambiguous. Between the trimmed V and J ends, which lost 0 bases and 11 bases, there was a span of 13 bases. The length of the CDR3 is 13 residues. Germline CDR1 and CDR2: ENHRY and SYGVKD. The CDR3 region is CAISESTGEDAFF. CDR3 bases: TGTGCCATCAGTGAGTCTACGGGAGAGGATGCTTTCTTT.

This chain joins TRBV18 and TRBJ2-1; 12 nucleotides line up with TRBD2. The CDR3 is 15 amino acids. V gave up 4 bases and J gave up 8 bases; unmatched junction bases: 6. Per germline, CDR1 KGHSH and CDR2 LQKENI. As DNA, the CDR3 is TGTGCCAGCTCACTGCTAGCGGGGGGGACACATGAGCAGTTCTTC. Its protein product is CASSLLAGGTHEQFF.

The gene calls are TRBV2 and TRBJ2-1; possibly TRBD2 for D (6 bases). With 4 bases removed from V and 4 bases from J, the gap between germline ends came to 14 bases. This CDR3 has 15 amino acids. The germline CDR1 and CDR2 sequences are SNHLY and FYNNEI. The CDR3 bases are TGTGCCAGCAGTGGTAATAGCGGAAAATACAATGAGCAGTTCTTC. Protein sequence: CASSGNSGKYNEQFF. Full variable domain (outside the CDR3, taken from reference TRBV2 and TRBJ2-1): EPEVTQTPSHQVTQMGQEVILRCVPISNHLYFYWYRQILGQKVEFLVSFYNNEISEKSEIFDDQFSVERPDGSNFTLKIRSTKLEDSAMYFCASSGNSGKYNEQFFGPGTRLTVL.

The J gene is TRBJ1-4, the V gene TRBV2, with TRBD1 as a possible D gene (6 bases). From germline, CDR1 is SNHLY and CDR2 FYNNEI. Trimming removed 4 bases from V and 5 bases from J, with 14 bases in between. The CDR3 totals 15 residues. The CDR3 bases are TGTGCCAGCAGTGTAGGTGTGGGGACAAATGAAAAACTGTTTTTT. The encoded protein is CASSVGVGTNEKLFF.

The chain combines TRBV5-1 with TRBJ1-1; TRBD1 matches at 7 bases. The CDR3 spans 13 residues. J was trimmed by 4 bases and V by 7 bases; bases with no gene match: 7. The germline CDR1 and CDR2 sequences are SGHRS and YFSETQ. The CDR3 region is CASGSQGSTEAFF. The CDR3 DNA sequence: TGCGCCAGCGGATCACAGGGGAGCACTGAAGCTTTCTTT.

This chain connects TRBV4-1 to TRBJ1-1; D not certain. This CDR3 has 15 residues. V was pared by 2 bases and J by 1 base, with 11 bases between. From germline, CDR1 is MGHRA and CDR2 YSYEKL. CDR3 amino acids: CASSQIYDTNTEAFF. The CDR3, as DNA: TGCGCCAGCAGCCAAATTTACGACACGAACACTGAAGCTTTCTTT.